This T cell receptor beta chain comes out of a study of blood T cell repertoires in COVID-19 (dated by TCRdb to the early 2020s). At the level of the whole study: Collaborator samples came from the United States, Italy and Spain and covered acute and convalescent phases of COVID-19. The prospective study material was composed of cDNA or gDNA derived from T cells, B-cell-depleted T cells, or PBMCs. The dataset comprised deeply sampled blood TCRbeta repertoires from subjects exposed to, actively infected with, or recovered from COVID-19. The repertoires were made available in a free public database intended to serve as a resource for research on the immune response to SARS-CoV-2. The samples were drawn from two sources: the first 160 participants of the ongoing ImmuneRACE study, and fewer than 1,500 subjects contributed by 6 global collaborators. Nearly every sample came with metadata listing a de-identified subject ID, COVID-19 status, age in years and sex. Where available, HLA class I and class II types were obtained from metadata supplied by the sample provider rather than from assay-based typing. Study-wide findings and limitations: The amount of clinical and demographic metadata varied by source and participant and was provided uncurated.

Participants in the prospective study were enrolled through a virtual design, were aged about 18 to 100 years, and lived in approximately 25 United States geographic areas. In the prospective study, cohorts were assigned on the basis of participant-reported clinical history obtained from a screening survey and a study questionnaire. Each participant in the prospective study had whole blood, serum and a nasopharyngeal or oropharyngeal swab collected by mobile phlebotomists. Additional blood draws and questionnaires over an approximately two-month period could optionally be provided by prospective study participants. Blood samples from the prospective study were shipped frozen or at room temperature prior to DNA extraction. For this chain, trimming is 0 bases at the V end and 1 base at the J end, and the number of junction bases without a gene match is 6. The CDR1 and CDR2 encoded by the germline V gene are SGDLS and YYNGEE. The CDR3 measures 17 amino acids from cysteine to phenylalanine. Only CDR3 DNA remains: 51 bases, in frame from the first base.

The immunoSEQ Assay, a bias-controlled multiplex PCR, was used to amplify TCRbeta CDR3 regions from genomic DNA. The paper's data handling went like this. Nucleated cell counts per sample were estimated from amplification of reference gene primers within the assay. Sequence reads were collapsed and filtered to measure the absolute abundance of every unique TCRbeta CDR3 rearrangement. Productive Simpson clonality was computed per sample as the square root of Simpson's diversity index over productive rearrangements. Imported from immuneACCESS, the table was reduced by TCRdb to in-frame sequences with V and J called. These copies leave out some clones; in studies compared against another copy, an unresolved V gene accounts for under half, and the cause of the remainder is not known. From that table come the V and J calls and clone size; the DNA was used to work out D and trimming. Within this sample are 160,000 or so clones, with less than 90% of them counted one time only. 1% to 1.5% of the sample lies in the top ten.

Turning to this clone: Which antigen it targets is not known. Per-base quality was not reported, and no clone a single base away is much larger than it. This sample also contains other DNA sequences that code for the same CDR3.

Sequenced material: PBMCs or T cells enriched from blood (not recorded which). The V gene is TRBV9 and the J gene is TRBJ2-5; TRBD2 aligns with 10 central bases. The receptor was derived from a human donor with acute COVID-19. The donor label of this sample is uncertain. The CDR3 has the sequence CASSVDLAGGLQETQYF. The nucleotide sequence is TGTGCCAGCAGCGTAGATTTAGCGGGGGGTCTCCAAGAGACCCAGTACTTC.